The clone carrying this T cell receptor beta chain appeared many times. This CDR3 is built from 14 residues. The germline CDR1 and CDR2 sequences are LGHNA and YSLEER. V gave up 4 bases and J gave up 11 bases, with 15 bases separating them. TCRdb called the 5' RACE reads again in MiXCR, with one record for every CDR3 protein. The sample includes more than 9,000 distinct CDR3 sequences, less than 6% of them seen just once. The data derive from a study of T cells after yellow fever vaccination. Study-level findings and limits: Subsequent to the booster, the majority of primary-vaccination clones reappeared (less than 97% CD4, about 90% CD8).

This TCR derives from a young man who received the YFV17D yellow fever vaccine. The chain uses TRBV4-3 and TRBJ1-6; the D is unclear. The sequenced sample was PBMCs, either bulk or a sorted T-cell subset (CD4+, CD8+, memory, or dextramer-sorted; not recorded which), obtained around 16 days after the first yellow fever vaccination. CDR3 in DNA: TGCGCCAGCAGCCGTACTCTCAGAAATCCACCCCTCCACTTT. Residues: CASSRTLRNPPLHF.